These 32 T cell receptor beta chains originate from one sample sequenced in a study of T cells in localized non-small cell lung cancer. Produced via immunoSEQ multiplex PCR; TCRdb's table is partial and in-frame only. This sample carries 3,000 to 4,500 clones, roughly 25% of them seen once, and the ten largest clones take 27%. Source: lung tumor tissue, taken before any cancer treatment. The receptor set was obtained from a woman aged 35 to 70 with stage I lung adenocarcinoma.

This clone is medium-sized within its sample. The chain has TRBV6-8 and TRBJ2-1; weak D call: TRBD1 (6 bases). The CDR3 is 14 residues long. The germline V gene has CDR1 MNHGY and CDR2 SAAAGT. The V and J ends lost 2 bases and 4 bases respectively, with 9 bases between them. Here the CDR3 DNA reads TGTGCCAGCAGTTACCAGGGGTCTTACAATGAGCAGTTCTTC. Amino acid sequence: CASSYQGSYNEQFF.

This chain connects TRBV5-1 to TRBJ1-2; D gene ambiguous. The CDR3 consists of 14 residues. Deletions cut 0 bases from V and 2 bases from J, with 8 bases between. CDR1 and CDR2 (germline): SGHRS, YFSETQ. CDR3 amino acids: CASSLGSSNYGYTF. In DNA form, the CDR3 reads TGCGCCAGCAGCTTGGGGAGTTCGAACTATGGCTACACCTTC. The entire variable domain, with the rest obtained from reference TRBV5-1 and TRBJ1-2, is as follows: KAGVTQTPRYLIKTRGQQVTLSCSPISGHRSVSWYQQTPGQGLQFLFEYFSETQRNKGNFPGRFSGRQFSNSRSEMNVSTLELGDSALYLCASSLGSSNYGYTFGSGTRLTVV.

CDR3 in amino acids: CASSVTGEWATNEKLFF. In nucleotides, the CDR3 is TGTGCCAGCAGCGTAACAGGGGAGTGGGCAACTAATGAAAAACTGTTTTTT. V gene TRBV9 combines with J gene TRBJ1-4; 7 bases map to TRBD1. V dropped 1 base and J dropped 0; count of bases not matched to a gene: 6. The CDR3 length is 17 residues. Looked up from germline, CDR1 is SGDLS and CDR2 is YYNGEE.

CDR3 region: CASSPRARPGHEAFF. Here the CDR3 DNA reads TGTGCCAGCTCACCGAGGGCCCGACCTGGCCATGAAGCTTTCTTT. The gene calls are TRBV18 and TRBJ1-1, with D hard to call. CDR3 length equals 15 residues. Germline V gene data show CDR1 as KGHSH and CDR2 as LQKENI. The V gene lost 3 bases and the J gene lost 7 bases, with 18 bases spanning the gap.

This clone was counted only a few times. V and J are TRBV14 and TRBJ2-7, with D possibly TRBD2 on 6 matching bases. The V end lost 6 bases, the J end lost 2 bases, and 11 bases lay between the germline ends. CDR3 length: 13 residues. Germline V gene data show CDR1 as SGHDN and CDR2 as FVKESK. CDR3 sequence: CASRVSGTYEQYF. The DNA of the CDR3 is TGTGCCAGCAGGGTTAGCGGAACCTACGAGCAGTACTTC. The variable domain in full, with the rest retrieved from reference TRBV14 and TRBJ2-7, is EAGVTQFPSHSVIEKGQTVTLRCDPISGHDNLYWYRRVMGKEIKFLLHFVKESKQDESGMPNNRFLAERTGGTYSTLKVQPAELEDSGVYFCASRVSGTYEQYFGPGTRLTVT.

In its sample, this clone is medium-sized (0.01 to 0.1%). The chain joins TRBV11-3 to TRBJ1-4; D is possibly TRBD1 (6 bases). Trimming pared 4 bases from V and 8 bases from J, leaving 23 bases between. Germline values: CDR1 SGHNT, CDR2 YENEEA. The CDR3 contains 17 residues. CDR3 amino acids: CASSSPGHGIDKEKLFF. Written as DNA, the CDR3 is TGTGCCAGCAGCTCGCCGGGACACGGAATAGATAAGGAAAAACTGTTTTTT.

Judged by abundance, this clone is medium-sized (0.01 to 0.1%). The chain combines TRBV11-3 with TRBJ1-1; D is unresolved. The V end was cut by 4 bases, the J end by 7 bases, with 22 bases between. The CDR3 consists of 16 residues. Germline CDR1 SGHNT, CDR2 YENEEA. CDR3 sequence (DNA): TGTGCCAGCAGCTCATTTGGTTTCGGATATGTCATTGAAGCTTTCTTT. This encodes CASSSFGFGYVIEAFF.

The chain combines TRBV19 with TRBJ1-1; a weak D match, TRBD1 (5 bases). With 6 bases removed from V and 0 bases from J, the gap between germline ends came to 14 bases. CDR1 and CDR2 from the germline V gene are LNHDA and SQIVND (reference sequence). This CDR3 is 15 amino acids long. The chain's CDR3 is CASSRDGSMNTEAFF. The CDR3 DNA is TGTGCCAGTAGCAGGGACGGGAGTATGAACACTGAAGCTTTCTTT. The entire variable domain, with the rest obtained from reference TRBV19 and TRBJ1-1, is as follows: DGGITQSPKYLFRKEGQNVTLSCEQNLNHDAMYWYRQDPGQGLRLIYYSQIVNDFQKGDIAEGYSVSREKKESFPLTVTSAQKNPTAFYLCASSRDGSMNTEAFFGQGTRLTVV.

This clone occurred a few times. The J gene is TRBJ2-7, the V gene TRBV28; TRBD1 agrees at 10 bases. The CDR3 runs 16 residues. The germline V gene encodes CDR1 MDHEN and CDR2 SYDVKM. The junction had 10 bases not matched to a gene; V was cut back by 6 bases and J by 2 bases. The CDR3 protein is CASRSLGTGEAYEQYF. CDR3 in DNA: TGTGCCAGCAGATCCCTCGGGACAGGGGAGGCCTACGAGCAGTACTTC.

The rearrangement joins TRBV6-1 to TRBJ2-1; D is uncertain. The length of the CDR3 is 17 residues. The V and J ends lost 1 base and 0 bases respectively, with 13 bases between them. From germline, CDR1 is MNHNS and CDR2 SASEGT. The CDR3 loop reads CASSEVGGSSSYNEQFF. CDR3 sequence (DNA): TGTGCCAGCAGTGAAGTAGGTGGGTCGAGCTCCTACAATGAGCAGTTCTTC.

This clone was seen at least ten times. The chain is built from TRBV9 and TRBJ2-7; possibly TRBD2 for D (7 bases). V dropped 4 bases and J dropped 2 bases, with 22 bases sitting between them. The CDR3 is 17 residues long. Germline-derived CDR1 and CDR2 are SGDLS and YYNGEE. In DNA form, the CDR3 reads TGTGCCAGCAGCCCCTGGGGGGGGCAGGGCCTTCCCTACGAGCAGTACTTC. Its translation is CASSPWGGQGLPYEQYF.

The chain combines TRBV25-1 with TRBJ2-3; tentatively, D is TRBD1 (6 bases). V was shortened by 0 bases and J by 4 bases, with 17 bases between the two germline ends. This CDR3 is 17 amino acids long. Germline CDR1 and CDR2: MGHDK and SYGVNS. The CDR3 loop reads CASSEYRAGARADTQYF. The CDR3 DNA is TGTGCCAGCAGTGAATATAGGGCAGGGGCTAGAGCAGATACGCAGTATTTT.

This clone has just a few counts. The rearrangement links TRBV6-8 to TRBJ2-1; TRBD1 matches 7 bases. Germline CDR1 and CDR2: MNHGY and SAAAGT. This CDR3 comprises 15 residues. The junction had 9 bases not matched to a gene; V was cut back by 5 bases and J by 5 bases. The CDR3 spells CASSRDRLSHNEQFF. As DNA, the CDR3 is TGTGCCAGCAGTCGGGACAGACTTTCCCACAATGAGCAGTTCTTC.

Written as DNA, the CDR3 is TGTGCCAGTAGTCTACGGGACAGGACGAACACCATATATTTT. It codes for CASSLRDRTNTIYF. V is TRBV19 and J is TRBJ1-3, with TRBD1 identical over 8 bases. Germline V lookup: CDR1 LNHDA, CDR2 SQIVND (reference sequence). The ends lost 5 bases at V and 7 bases at J; junction bases unmatched: 7. The CDR3 length is 14 residues.

This clone was counted a few times. The CDR3 sequence is CASSSDGETGELFF. CDR3 sequence (DNA): TGTGCCAGCAGCTCAGACGGGGAAACCGGGGAGCTGTTTTTT. The chain uses TRBV11-3 and TRBJ2-2, with a possible D match to TRBD2 (5 bases). The CDR3 is made up of 14 amino acids. Germline CDR1 is SGHNT and CDR2 is YENEEA. The germline V and J ends were trimmed by 4 bases and 5 bases, with 11 bases remaining between them.

This clone was observed a handful of times. The chain combines TRBV11-3 with TRBJ1-4, with TRBD1 identical over 7 bases. The germline CDR1 and CDR2 sequences are SGHNT and YENEEA. With V trimmed by 6 bases and J by 2 bases, 6 bases remained unmatched. The CDR3 runs to 15 residues. CDR3 amino acids: CASRQGTDTNEKLFF. The DNA of the CDR3 is TGTGCCAGCAGACAGGGGACGGATACTAATGAAAAACTGTTTTTT.

There are a few counts of this clone. This CDR3 reads CASSVTGTNSYNEQFF. The CDR3 bases are TGTGCCAGCAGCGTAACCGGGACCAACTCCTACAATGAGCAGTTCTTC. The chain couples TRBV9 to TRBJ2-1; possibly TRBD1 or TRBD2 for D (5 bases each). The CDR3 runs 16 residues. Germline V gene lookup returns CDR1 SGDLS and CDR2 YYNGEE. With 1 base removed from V and 0 bases from J, the gap between germline ends came to 11 bases.

This clone was observed a few times. This chain links TRBV19 with TRBJ1-1, with 9 bases identical to TRBD1. The CDR3 totals 15 residues. CDR1 is LNHDA, CDR2 SQIVND, per germline (reference sequence). Trimming took 4 bases from V and 5 from J; bases not matched to a gene: 8. The CDR3 nucleotides read TGTGCCAGTAGTAGTGGGACAGGGCGAAGGACTGAAGCTTTCTTT. It is translated as CASSSGTGRRTEAFF.

This clone was counted a few times. This chain joins TRBV6-8 and TRBJ1-5; D ambiguous. Per the germline V gene, CDR1 is MNHGY and CDR2 is SAAAGT. CDR3 length: 14 amino acids. Trimming pared 4 bases from V and 5 bases from J, leaving 12 bases between. The CDR3 coding sequence is TGTGCCAGCAGTTTAAAGAGGTCGTATCAGCCCCAGCATTTT. Translation gives CASSLKRSYQPQHF.

This rearrangement joins TRBV19 to TRBJ1-5, with D possibly TRBD1 on 5 matching bases. There are 13 residues in the CDR3. Germline loops: CDR1 LNHDA, CDR2 SQIVND (reference sequence). The germline V and J ends were trimmed by 3 bases and 5 bases, with 8 bases remaining between them. This CDR3 reads CASSILGDQPQHF. In DNA, the CDR3 is TGTGCCAGTAGTATTTTGGGGGATCAGCCCCAGCATTTT.

This rearrangement joins TRBV28 to TRBJ1-2, with TRBD1 matching 8 bases. Germline lookup yields CDR1 MDHEN and CDR2 SYDVKM. J gave up 10 bases and V 10 bases, and 14 bases lay outside the gene matches. There are 13 residues in the CDR3. CDR3 residues: CATPRPGTGSYTF. The CDR3, as DNA: TGTGCCACCCCAAGGCCGGGGACAGGTTCCTACACCTTC.

The chain uses TRBV6-8 and TRBJ1-3, with 9 bases matching TRBD1. With 5 bases clipped from V and 6 bases from J, the junction kept 8 bases outside the gene matches. The germline CDR1 and CDR2 sequences are MNHGY and SAAAGT. The CDR3 consists of 15 residues. Here the CDR3 DNA reads TGTGCCAGCAGTCGTGTGGGACAGGGAGCAAACACCATATATTTT. Translating it yields CASSRVGQGANTIYF.

This clone was recorded a few times. Written as DNA, the CDR3 is TGTGCCAGCAGCCTGAGGAGATCACAAGGTCAGCCCCAGCATTTT. It codes for CASSLRRSQGQPQHF. V is TRBV9 and J is TRBJ1-5, with D unresolved. Looked up from germline, CDR1 is SGDLS and CDR2 is YYNGEE. This CDR3 has 15 amino acids. V dropped 4 bases and J dropped 6 bases, with 17 bases sitting between them.

This rearrangement joins TRBV6-8 to TRBJ1-1, with unresolved D. The CDR3 covers 13 residues. CDR1 and CDR2 (germline): MNHGY, SAAAGT. V was trimmed by 5 bases and J by 11 bases, leaving 18 bases between them. The CDR3: CASSESSLGRAFF. The CDR3 DNA sequence: TGTGCCAGCAGTGAGTCTAGTCTCGGGCGGGCTTTCTTT.

The table lists this clone with a count of one. The chain couples TRBV18 to TRBJ1-2; no clear D gene. From germline, CDR1 is KGHSH and CDR2 LQKENI. The V and J ends lost 9 bases and 0 bases respectively, with 11 bases between them. This CDR3 comprises 13 residues. CDR3: CASSREANYGYTF. DNA for the CDR3: TGTGCCAGTTCGCGGGAAGCTAACTATGGCTACACCTTC.

The rearrangement joins TRBV14 to TRBJ1-1; D call uncertain. V lost 3 bases and J 11 bases, leaving 22 bases between the germline ends. CDR1 and CDR2 (germline): SGHDN, FVKESK. The CDR3 totals 15 residues. CDR3 in amino acids: CASSHIDRGGRSAFF. The DNA for the CDR3 is TGTGCCAGCAGCCATATAGATCGGGGTGGTCGTTCGGCTTTCTTT.

The CDR3 here is CASSVSGENTEAFF. CDR3 DNA: TGTGCCAGCAGCGTATCGGGGGAGAACACTGAAGCTTTCTTT. This chain links TRBV9 with TRBJ1-1, with a weak D call TRBD1 (5 bases). This CDR3 has 14 amino acids. CDR1 is SGDLS and CDR2 is YYNGEE in the germline V gene. V lost 1 base to trimming and J lost 1 base, with 8 bases between them. Based on the CDR3 plus reference TRBV9 and TRBJ1-1, the full variable domain is DSGVTQTPKHLITATGQRVTLRCSPRSGDLSVYWYQQSLDQGLQFLIQYYNGEERAKGNILERFSAQQFPDLHSELNLSSLELGDSALYFCASSVSGENTEAFFGQGTRLTVV.

This clone has only one observation. J is TRBJ2-7 and V is TRBV18, with D perhaps matching TRBD1 (5 bases). The V end lost 4 bases, the J end lost 0 bases, and 16 bases lay between the germline ends. The CDR3 loop spans 16 amino acids. Germline CDR1 KGHSH, CDR2 LQKENI. The CDR3 nucleotides read TGTGCCAGCTCACAAACAGGACCGCCGAGCTCCTACGAGCAGTACTTC. Protein product: CASSQTGPPSSYEQYF.

This clone counts as medium-sized. The gene calls are TRBV6-8 and TRBJ2-6; TRBD1 is a possible D gene (6 bases). Germline loops: CDR1 MNHGY, CDR2 SAAAGT. The CDR3 is 16 residues long. With 7 bases removed from V and 4 bases from J, the gap between germline ends came to 17 bases. CDR3 loop: CASTHARTAGANVLTF. Here the CDR3 DNA reads TGTGCCAGCACTCACGCCCGGACAGCCGGGGCCAACGTCCTGACTTTC.

The chain has TRBV6-8 and TRBJ2-1, with D perhaps TRBD2 (5 bases). V lost 1 base to trimming and J lost 11 bases, with 9 bases between them. This CDR3 spans 12 amino acids. The germline CDR1 and CDR2 sequences are MNHGY and SAAAGT. The CDR3 sequence: CASSYLGAQQFF. The CDR3 coding sequence is TGTGCCAGCAGTTACTTGGGAGCTCAGCAGTTCTTC.

The chain carries TRBV11-3 and TRBJ2-2, with a possible D match to TRBD1 (7 bases). This CDR3 has 14 amino acids. Between the trimmed V and J ends, which lost 4 bases and 7 bases, there was a span of 13 bases. The germline V gene has CDR1 SGHNT and CDR2 YENEEA. The CDR3 nucleotides are TGTGCCAGCAGCTCCAGGGGGGCTGGCGGGGAGCTGTTTTTT. Translating gives CASSSRGAGGELFF.

The rearrangement links TRBV5-1 to TRBJ2-2, with 8 bases lining up with TRBD1. Germline assignment: CDR1 SGHRS and CDR2 YFSETQ. V was clipped by 3 bases and J by 1 base; unmatched bases: 2. The CDR3 has 15 residues. CDR3: CASSWTGLNTGELFF. Here the CDR3 DNA reads TGCGCCAGCAGCTGGACAGGGCTGAACACCGGGGAGCTGTTTTTT.